This TCR beta chain was identified during a study of blood T cell repertoires in COVID-19. Study overall: Samples representing acute and convalescent COVID-19 were sourced from the United States, Italy and Spain. From T cells, B-cell-depleted T cells, or PBMCs came the material, which was cDNA or gDNA.

The CDR3 is 16 residues long. Germline V CDR1 and CDR2: SEHNR, FQNEAQ (reference sequence). V gave up 2 bases and J gave up 1 base; unmatched junction bases: 2. The repertoire was sequenced with immunoSEQ multiplex PCR; TCRdb's copy has only in-frame clones and lacks some. This sample carries 300,000 or so clones, approximately 90% of them seen once, and the ten largest clones take under 6%. Participants, about 18 to 95 years old, spanned around 25 US areas. Cohort assignment relied on participant-reported clinical history. The genes are TRBV7-9 and TRBJ2-6; TRBD1 aligns across 7 bases. The material sequenced was PBMCs or T cells enriched from blood (not recorded which). This sequence originates from a woman aged 25 to 45 who had recovered from COVID-19. CDR3 residues: CASSLLTGSGANVLTF. CDR3 sequence (DNA): TGTGCCAGCAGCTTATTGACAGGGTCTGGGGCCAACGTCCTGACTTTC. Full variable domain (remainder filled in from reference TRBV7-9 and TRBJ2-6): DTGVSQNPRHKITKRGQNVTFRCDPISEHNRLYWYRQTLGQGPEFLTYFQNEAQLEKSRLLSDRFSAERPKGSFSTLEIQRTEQGDSAMYLCASSLLTGSGANVLTFGAGSRLTVL.